The source of this TCR beta chain is a study of OX40 agonist ivuxolimab in advanced cancers. Study-level background: From about 23 to 85 years was the age range, with a mean of roughly 64 years, and approximately 80% were male. Three individuals attained partial responses, comprising one hepatocellular carcinoma case and two cutaneous melanoma cases. The study, taken as a whole, reports: Some nonresponders also had low normalized T-cell clonal expansion.

On this clone: As yet, its antigen is unknown.

V was shortened by 5 bases and J by 4 bases, with 12 bases between the two germline ends. CDR1 and CDR2 (germline): SGHAT, FQNNGV. CDR3 length: 14 amino acids. Repertoires were generated with immunoSEQ multiplex PCR, while TCRdb's copy carries only in-frame clones and drops some. The profile shows about 43,000 clones, around 88% of them singletons. The sequence was obtained from an adult with an advanced solid tumor such as melanoma, head and neck, liver or kidney cancer. Specimen: CD4+ or CD8+ T cells sorted from blood, collected in a trial of the OX40 agonist ivuxolimab. The V and J genes are TRBV11-2 and TRBJ2-1, with D perhaps matching TRBD2 (6 bases). CDR3 nucleotides: TGTGCCAGCAGCCCCGGGACTCGGTACAATGAGCAGTTCTTC. This sequence encodes CASSPGTRYNEQFF.